This T cell receptor (beta chain) was sequenced in a study of T-cell reconstitution after alpha-beta-depleted transplantation in children. This clonotype was seen ten or more times. Unique molecular identifiers were incorporated during preparation of the TCRbeta library. TCRdb re-derived calls from the PCR reads in MiXCR, one entry per CDR3 protein. The table lists tens of thousands of distinct CDR3 sequences, 5% to 6.5% of them singletons, with roughly 30% in the top ten. The CDR3 covers 13 residues. Germline V gene lookup returns CDR1 SGHRS and CDR2 YFSETQ. Trimming took off 0 bases at V and 7 bases at J, with 10 bases between the two ends.

The sequences come from PBMCs, mostly from graft donor cells, collected 60 days after TCRalphabeta/CD19-depleted stem cell transplant. The source is a female patient between 2 and 15 years old who had a stem cell transplant for aplastic anemia, so the T cells may come from the graft donor. The chain has TRBV5-1 and TRBJ1-2, with no clear D. The CDR3 DNA sequence: TGCGCCAGCAGCTTGGAGTCAGTAGCTGGCTACACCTTC. It codes for CASSLESVAGYTF.